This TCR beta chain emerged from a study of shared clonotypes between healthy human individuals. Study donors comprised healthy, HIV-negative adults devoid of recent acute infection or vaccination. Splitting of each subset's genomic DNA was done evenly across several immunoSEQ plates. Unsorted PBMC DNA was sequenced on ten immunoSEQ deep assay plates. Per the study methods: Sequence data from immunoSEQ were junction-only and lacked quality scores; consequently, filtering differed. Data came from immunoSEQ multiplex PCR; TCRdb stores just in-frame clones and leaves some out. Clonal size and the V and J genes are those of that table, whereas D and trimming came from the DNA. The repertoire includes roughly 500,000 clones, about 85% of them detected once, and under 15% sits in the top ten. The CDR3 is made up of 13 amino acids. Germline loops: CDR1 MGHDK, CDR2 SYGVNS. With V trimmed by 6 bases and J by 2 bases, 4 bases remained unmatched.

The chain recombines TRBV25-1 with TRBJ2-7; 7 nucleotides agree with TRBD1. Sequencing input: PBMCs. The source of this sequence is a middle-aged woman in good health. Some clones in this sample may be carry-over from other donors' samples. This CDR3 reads CASRGDSPYEQYF. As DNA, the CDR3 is TGTGCCAGCAGGGGGGACAGCCCCTACGAGCAGTACTTC.